Sequencing of this TCR beta chain was carried out in a study of T cell repertoires in cytomegalovirus infection. In germline, CDR1 is SGHTA, CDR2 FQGNSA. The CDR3 has 15 residues. V was trimmed by 1 base and J by 1 base, leaving 8 bases between them. TCRdb processed the reads anew with MiXCR; each CDR3 protein has one entry. The sample includes 700,000 to 950,000 distinct CDR3 sequences, approximately 30% of them seen just once. Worth noting for this clonotype: As yet, its antigen is unknown. This may be a read error: a much more frequent sequence differs by one nucleotide.

The V gene is TRBV7-2, the J gene TRBJ1-3; D is unresolved. The receptor was derived from a human donor in good health (CMV status not recorded). Some clones in this sample may be carry-over from other donors' samples. Sequencing was performed on cultured CD8+ T cells from PBMCs, taken from culture after CMV antigen stimulation. The CDR3 sequence is CASSLDNVSGNTIYF. CDR3 nucleotides: TGTGCCAGCAGCTTAGACAACGTTTCTGGAAACACCATATATTTT. The full variable domain, completed using reference TRBV7-2 and TRBJ1-3, is GAGVSQSPSNKVTEKGKDVELRCDPISGHTALYWYRQSLGQGLEFLIYFQGNSAPDKSGLPSDRFSAERTGGSVSTLTIQRTQQEDSAVYLCASSLDNVSGNTIYFGEGSWLTVV.